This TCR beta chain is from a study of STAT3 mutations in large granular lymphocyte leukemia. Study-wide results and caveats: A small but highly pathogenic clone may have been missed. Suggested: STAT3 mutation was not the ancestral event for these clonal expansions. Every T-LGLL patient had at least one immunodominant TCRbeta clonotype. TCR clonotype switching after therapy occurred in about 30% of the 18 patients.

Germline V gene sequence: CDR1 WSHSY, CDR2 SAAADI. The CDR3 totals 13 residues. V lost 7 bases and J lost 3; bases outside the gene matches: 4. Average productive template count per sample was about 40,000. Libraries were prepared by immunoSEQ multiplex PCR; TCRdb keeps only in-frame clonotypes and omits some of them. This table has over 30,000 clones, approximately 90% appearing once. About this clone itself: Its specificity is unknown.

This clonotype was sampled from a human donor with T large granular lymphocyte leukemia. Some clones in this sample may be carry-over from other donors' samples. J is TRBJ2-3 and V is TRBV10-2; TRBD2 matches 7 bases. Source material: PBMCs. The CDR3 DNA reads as TGCGCCAGCAAGCCAGCGGGGACAGATACGCAGTATTTT. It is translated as CASKPAGTDTQYF.